What follows are 2 T cell receptor beta chains derived from one specimen sequenced in a study of shared clonotypes between healthy human individuals. The protocol was immunoSEQ multiplex PCR, while the TCRdb copy is restricted to in-frame clones and leaves out a portion. The table has some 2.1 million clones, less than 95% seen once. Selected positively for CCR7 and CD45RO-negative, naive CD8 cells excluded terminally differentiated effector memory CD45RA+ cells. Specimen: naive CD8+ T cells sorted from blood. These receptor sequences come from a man aged 18-30 years in good health.

The rearrangement uses TRBV9 and TRBJ2-1; 7 bases align to TRBD2. The CDR3 is 15 amino acids. V dropped 2 bases and J dropped 1; count of bases not matched to a gene: 3. Germline values: CDR1 SGDLS, CDR2 YYNGEE. The CDR3 sequence is CASSVSGRSYNEQFF. The DNA of the CDR3 is TGTGCCAGCAGCGTTAGCGGGCGATCCTACAATGAGCAGTTCTTC.

The chain combines TRBV10-2 with TRBJ1-5; D may be TRBD1 (5 bases). The V end was cut by 7 bases, the J end by 6 bases, with 16 bases between. This CDR3 contains 14 residues. The germline V gene encodes CDR1 WSHSY and CDR2 SAAADI. The CDR3 DNA follows: TGCGCCAGCACCCCGGGCAGGGAGGTTCAGCCCCAGCATTTT. Protein product: CASTPGREVQPQHF.